This T cell receptor beta chain is from a study of blood T cell repertoires in COVID-19. Across the whole study: In each case, the material was cDNA or gDNA derived from T cells, B-cell-depleted T cells, or PBMCs.

The germline V gene encodes CDR1 KGHSH and CDR2 LQKENI. CDR3 length: 16 amino acids. V was cut by 2 bases and J by 1 base, with 12 bases left in between. Assay: immunoSEQ multiplex PCR; the TCRdb copy retains only in-frame clones and omits some. Of a few hundred thousand clones in the sample, roughly nine tenths were seen once. Participants came from 20 to 25 US areas, aged roughly 18 to 89 years. The chain links TRBV18 to TRBJ1-5; no firm D call. This clonotype was obtained from a human donor in a cohort exposed to, infected with or recovered from COVID-19 (not recorded which). The donor label of this sample is uncertain. Sequencing input: PBMCs or T cells enriched from blood (not recorded which). CDR3: CASSPSPPLSNQPQHF. CDR3 in DNA: TGTGCCAGCTCACCATCGCCACCCCTAAGCAATCAGCCCCAGCATTTT.